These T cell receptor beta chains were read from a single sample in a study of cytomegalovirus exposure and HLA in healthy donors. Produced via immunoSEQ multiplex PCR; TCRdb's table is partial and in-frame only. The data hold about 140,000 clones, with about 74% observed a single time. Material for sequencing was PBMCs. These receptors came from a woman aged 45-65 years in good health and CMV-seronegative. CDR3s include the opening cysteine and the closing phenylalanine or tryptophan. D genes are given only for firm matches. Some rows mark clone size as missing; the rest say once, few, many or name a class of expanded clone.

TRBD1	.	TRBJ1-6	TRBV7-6	TGTGCCAGCAGCCTTATGGAGGGACAGGGAGCCCGAATGCCCCTCCACTTT	CASSLMEGQGARMPLHF
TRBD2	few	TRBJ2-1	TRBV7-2	TGTGCCAGCAGCTTAGGCGGGGGGGATTACAATGAGCAGTTCTTC	CASSLGGGDYNEQFF
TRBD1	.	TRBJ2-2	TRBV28	TGTGCCAGCAGTACTACCGGGACAGGGAACACCGGGGAGCTGTTTTTT	CASSTTGTGNTGELFF
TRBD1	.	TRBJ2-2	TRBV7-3	TGTGCCAGCAGTCCCGGGACAGGGGTGGCCGGGGAGCTGTTTTTT	CASSPGTGVAGELFF
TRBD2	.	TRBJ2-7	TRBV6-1	TGTGCCAGCAGTGAAGTTTGGCTAGCGGGGGGCCCTTCCTACGAGCAGTACTTC	CASSEVWLAGGPSYEQYF
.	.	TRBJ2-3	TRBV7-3	TGTGCCAGCAGCCCGACTAGTAACACAGATACGCAGTATTTT	CASSPTSNTDTQYF
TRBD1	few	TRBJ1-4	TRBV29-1	TGCAGCGCTAGACAGGGCCCTAATGAAAAACTGTTTTTT	CSARQGPNEKLFF
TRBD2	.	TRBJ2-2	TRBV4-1	TGCGCCAGCAGCCGCGGACTAGCGGGGGCGGGGGAGCTGTTTTTT	CASSRGLAGAGELFF
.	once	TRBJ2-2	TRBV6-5	TGTGCCAGCAGCAGTTCAGGGACGAACACCGGGGAGCTGTTTTTT	CASSSSGTNTGELFF
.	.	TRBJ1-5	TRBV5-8	TGTGCCAGCAGCTTGCCCATACGGAATCAGCCCCAGCATTTT	CASSLPIRNQPQHF
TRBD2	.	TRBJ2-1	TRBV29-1	TGCAGCGTTGTTGGGGCGGTTAGCGGGGGGCGTTACAATGAGCAGTTCTTC	CSVVGAVSGGRYNEQFF
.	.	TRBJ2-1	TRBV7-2	TGTGCCAGCAGCTCCTATACCGGGAGCCACAATGAGCAGTTCTTC	CASSSYTGSHNEQFF
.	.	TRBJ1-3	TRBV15	TGTGCCACCAGCAGGGGGGGAGTTCTCTCTGGAAACACCATATATTTT	CATSRGGVLSGNTIYF
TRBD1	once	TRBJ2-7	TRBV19	TGTGCCAGTAGTATTGGGACAGGGGCCTCTACTGAGCAGTACTTC	CASSIGTGASTEQYF
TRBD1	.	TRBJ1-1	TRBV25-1	TGTGCCAGCAGTAACAGGGGTCTAGGCACTGAAGCTTTCTTT	CASSNRGLGTEAFF
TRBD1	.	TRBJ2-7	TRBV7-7	TGTGCTAGCAGCATGGACAGGGAGCACGAGCAGTACTTC	CASSMDREHEQYF
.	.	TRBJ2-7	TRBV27	TGTGCCAGCAGTTTATATCATTCCTACGAGCAGTACTTC	CASSLYHSYEQYF
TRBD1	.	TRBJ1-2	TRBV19	TGTGCCAGTAGTGGCAACCGGGACAGGACCTATGGCTACACCTTC	CASSGNRDRTYGYTF
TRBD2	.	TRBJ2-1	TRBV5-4	TGTGCCAGCAGCGCGGCCGAGCGGGGAAACTACAATGAGCAGTTCTTC	CASSAAERGNYNEQFF
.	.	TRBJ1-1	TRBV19	TGTGCCAGTCAAACTTGGGCGGGTAACACTGAAGCTTTCTTT	CASQTWAGNTEAFF
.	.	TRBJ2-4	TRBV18	TGTGCCAGCTCACCGAAGGAGCTAGCGAGTCTTTTAGAAATAGCCAAAAACATTCAGTACTTC	CASSPKELASLLEIAKNIQYF
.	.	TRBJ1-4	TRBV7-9	TGTGCCAGCAGCTTAGAAGGCGGGGAAGAAAAACTGTTTTTT	CASSLEGGEEKLFF
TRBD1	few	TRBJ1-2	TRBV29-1	TGCAGCGTTGATTTAGGGGGACAGTTCTATGGCTACACCTTC	CSVDLGGQFYGYTF
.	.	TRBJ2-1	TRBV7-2	TGTGCCAGCAGATCGACTTCAGGCGGGGTGGGGGTTGGGAATGAGCAGTTCTTC	CASRSTSGGVGVGNEQFF
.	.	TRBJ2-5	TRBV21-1	TGTGCCAGCAGCGTGAACAGGGGAAGGAAGGAGACCCAGTACTTC	CASSVNRGRKETQYF
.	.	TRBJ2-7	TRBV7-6	TGTGCCAGCAGCTTAGATCCCCTATGGGCTGGGAGAAGCTACGAGCAGTACTTC	CASSLDPLWAGRSYEQYF
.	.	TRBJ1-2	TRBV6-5	TGTGCCAGCAAATTGGTAGACGGGAACTATGGCTACACCTTC	CASKLVDGNYGYTF
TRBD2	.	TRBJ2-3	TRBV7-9	TGTGCCAGCAGCTTAGCCCTAGCGGGGATTAGCACAGATACGCAGTATTTT	CASSLALAGISTDTQYF
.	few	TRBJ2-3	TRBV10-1	TGCGCCAGCAGTGGACCGCAGGGAACAGATACGCAGTATTTT	CASSGPQGTDTQYF
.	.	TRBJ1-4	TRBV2	TGTGCCAGCAGGAGGCAGGGTCTTAATGAAAAACTGTTTTTT	CASRRQGLNEKLFF
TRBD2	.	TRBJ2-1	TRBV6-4	TGTGCCAGCAGTGACATACTAGCGGGGGGGCTTACTGAGCAGTTCTTC	CASSDILAGGLTEQFF
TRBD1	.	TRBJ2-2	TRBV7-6	TGTGCCAGCAGCTTTAGGGGGACAGGACAAACCGGGGAGCTGTTTTTT	CASSFRGTGQTGELFF
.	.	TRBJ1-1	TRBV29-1	TGCAGCGTCTTACACTCACGGGGGAGGAACACTGAAGCTTTCTTT	CSVLHSRGRNTEAFF
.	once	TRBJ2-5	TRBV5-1	TGCGCCAGCAGCTTGACCCAGGTGCAAGAGACCCAGTACTTC	CASSLTQVQETQYF
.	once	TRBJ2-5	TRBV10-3	TGTGCCATCAGTGAGTCGATGGGGGGTTTCGATGAGACCCAGTACTTC	CAISESMGGFDETQYF
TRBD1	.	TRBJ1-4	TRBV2	TGTGCCAGCAGTGAGAGGTTGAGACAGGGCGATGAAAAACTGTTTTTT	CASSERLRQGDEKLFF
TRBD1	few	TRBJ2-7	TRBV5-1	TGCGCCAGCAGCCATTTGGACAGGGTTAACGAGCAGTACTTC	CASSHLDRVNEQYF
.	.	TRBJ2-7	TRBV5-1	TGCGCCAGCAGCTTGGGTCGGGGCGAGCAGTACTTC	CASSLGRGEQYF
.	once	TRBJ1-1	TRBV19	TGTGCCAGTCGCCTGGGGCAAGGAGGGTATACTGAAGCTTTCTTT	CASRLGQGGYTEAFF
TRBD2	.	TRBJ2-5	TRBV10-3	TGTGCCATCAGTCAACCGGGAGGGGAGACCCAGTACTTC	CAISQPGGETQYF
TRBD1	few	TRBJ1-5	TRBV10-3	TGTGCCATAAGACAGGGGGTCGGCGAGGAGCCCCAGCATTTT	CAIRQGVGEEPQHF
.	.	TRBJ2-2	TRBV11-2	TGTGCCAGCAGCTTAGGGTCTTCCAGGGGCAAATACACCGGGGAGCTGTTTTTT	CASSLGSSRGKYTGELFF
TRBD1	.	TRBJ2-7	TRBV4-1	TGCGCCAGCAGCCAGGGACAGGGTACGAAAGAGCAGTACTTC	CASSQGQGTKEQYF
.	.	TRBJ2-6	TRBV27	TGTGCCAGCAGTCTAGGGGACTCTGGGGCCAACGTCCTGACTTTC	CASSLGDSGANVLTF
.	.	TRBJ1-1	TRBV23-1	TGTATGGCAGGGCAGAGGAACACTGAAGCTTTCTTT	CMAGQRNTEAFF
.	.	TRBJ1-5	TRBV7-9	TGTGCCAGCAGCCCCAAGACGGGTAGCAATCAGCCCCAGCATTTT	CASSPKTGSNQPQHF
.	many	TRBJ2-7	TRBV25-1	TGTGCCAGCAGTGCCGGTGGGGGGATTACTATCGAGCAGTACTTC	CASSAGGGITIEQYF
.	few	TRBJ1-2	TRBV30	TGTGCCTGGACCCTGACAGGTGACTATGGCTACACCTTC	CAWTLTGDYGYTF
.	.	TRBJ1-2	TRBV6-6	TGTGCCAGCAGTTACGGTGGACAGAGCTATGGCTACACCTTC	CASSYGGQSYGYTF
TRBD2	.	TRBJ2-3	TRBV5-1	TGCGCCAGCAGCTTGGGGGGGGGAAGGACAGATACGCAGTATTTT	CASSLGGGRTDTQYF
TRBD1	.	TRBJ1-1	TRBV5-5	TGTGCCAGCAGCTTCTTAGGACAGGCAGACACTGAAGCTTTCTTT	CASSFLGQADTEAFF
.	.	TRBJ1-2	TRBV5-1	TGCGCCAGCAGCATGACAGGTTATGGCTACACCTTC	CASSMTGYGYTF
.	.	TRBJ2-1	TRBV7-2	TGTGCCAGCAGCTCGACACCGGGGGATGTTCGGTTCTTC	CASSSTPGDVRFF
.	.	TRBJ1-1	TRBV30	TGTGCCTGGGCCCGGGGATTGAACACTGAAGCTTTCTTT	CAWARGLNTEAFF
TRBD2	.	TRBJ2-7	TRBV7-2	TGTGCCAGCAGCTCCACTAGCGGGGTATACGAGCAGTACTTC	CASSSTSGVYEQYF
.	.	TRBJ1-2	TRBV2	TGTGCCAGCAGTGGCGACAGCACCCTCTATGGCTACACCTTC	CASSGDSTLYGYTF